This is a list of T cell receptor beta chains from one sample in a study of post-analysis software for immune sequencing data. MiXCR, applied by TCRdb to the PCR reads, yields one record per CDR3 protein. The data show 750,000 to 950,000 distinct CDR3 sequences, 53% seen once. Sequencing was performed on blood. These receptors came from a girl between 5 and 17 years old with multiple sclerosis. The CDR3 runs from the conserved cysteine through the conserved F or W. D genes are given only for firm matches.

d_call	v_call	j_call	cdr3_aa
TRBD1	TRBV20-1	TRBJ1-5	CSAFRTGGVNQPQHF
TRBD1	TRBV4-2	TRBJ2-2	CASSQDGGDRGATGELFF
NA	TRBV18	TRBJ1-2	CASSPDLGNGYTF
NA	TRBV2	TRBJ2-4	CASSERQRLAKNIQYF
NA	TRBV29-1	TRBJ2-5	CGVAPTREETQYF
NA	TRBV12-3/TRBV12-4	TRBJ1-2	CASSSALLVVYGYTF
TRBD2	TRBV6-2/TRBV6-3	TRBJ2-5	CASSLGLAGGHGTQYF
TRBD1	TRBV7-2	TRBJ1-2	CASSPAGQGLGRGYTF
NA	TRBV14	TRBJ2-5	CASSDLRVWTQYF
NA	TRBV6-5	NA	CASSPRQGHEQYF
NA	TRBV20-1	NA	CSAAKTGSSPYEQYF
TRBD2	TRBV6-1	TRBJ2-3	CASSPPSGGATWRGDTQYF
NA	TRBV5-1	TRBJ2-3	CASSRLTSTDTQYF
NA	TRBV6-1	TRBJ1-2	CAQQVPNYGYTF
TRBD1	TRBV7-9	TRBJ2-3	CASSPAWTGATDTQYF
TRBD2	TRBV15	TRBJ2-1	CATSRDGTSFNEQFF
TRBD2	TRBV5-1	TRBJ2-3	CASSVPSGGGDTQYF
TRBD1	TRBV7-8	TRBJ1-5	CASRKGQDYNQPQHF
NA	TRBV7-9	TRBJ2-3	CASSLRSLSDTDTQYF
NA	TRBV6-5	TRBJ2-1	CASSTLAVGVNEQFF
TRBD2	TRBV5-1	TRBJ2-5	CASSLAPSGTVGGQETQYF
NA	TRBV5-1	TRBJ2-5	CASRPGVEETQYF
TRBD1	TRBV10-3	TRBJ2-7	CAISAGQGAYEQYF
NA	TRBV5-6	TRBJ2-7	CASSLVRDPTSEQYF
NA	TRBV29-1	TRBJ2-5	CSAGTLKETQYF
NA	TRBV6-5	TRBJ1-6	CASSDIRGFNSPLHF
TRBD1	TRBV6-5	TRBJ1-2	CASRNRGANYGYTF
TRBD1	TRBV6-5	TRBJ2-1	CASSYLGQGRYSYNEQFF
TRBD1	TRBV6-2/TRBV6-3	TRBJ2-7	CASSPTGGKPYEQYF
TRBD1	TRBV6-1	TRBJ2-7	CASKTGTGGSYEQYF
NA	TRBV10-3	TRBJ1-1	CATTTGQGNTEAFF
NA	TRBV6-5	TRBJ2-4	CASSPLRILAKNIQYF
NA	TRBV19	TRBJ2-1	CASSIVRLDEQFF
NA	TRBV10-3	TRBJ2-4	CAISSGLGDLAKNIQYF